This T cell receptor beta chain was recovered during a study of T cells in Graves' hyperthyroidism and ophthalmopathy (dated by TCRdb to between 2019 and 2020). As for the study more broadly: Peripheral blood samples were taken at the time of initial diagnosis, prior to any treatment. TCR V-J signatures able to tell the groups apart were searched for in a discovery cohort of 95 or so patients, of whom more than 40 had Graves' ophthalmopathy and roughly 58 had stable Graves' hyperthyroidism. Prospective prediction of ophthalmopathy was tested in an independent validation cohort of some 20 hyperthyroidism patients and 15 to 17 patients who later progressed to ophthalmopathy. The 90 or so discovery patients were randomly split 7:3 into training and test sets. In addition, the study compared T-cell repertoires in thyroid tissue and in blood from over 5 Graves' hyperthyroidism patients. Following sampling, methimazole starting at 30 mg daily was given to hyperthyroidism patients, and high-dose intravenous methylprednisolone was given to ophthalmopathy patients. The paper describes TCR Vbeta CDR3 sequencing of 135 peripheral blood samples, made up of about 41 ophthalmopathy patients, 70 to 75 hyperthyroidism patients and roughly 17 progressor patients. The full study reports these points: Ophthalmopathy was separated from stable hyperthyroidism by a 13 V-J signature model, with approximately 90% sensitivity and approximately 81% specificity obtained in cross-validation and 80%/75% obtained in testing. Most expanded thyroid clonotypes (frequency above 0.001) were also found in blood, which suggests that blood repertoires may mirror thyroid immune responses. In validation, progression to ophthalmopathy was predicted by the model with 70% to 71% sensitivity and under 85% specificity, a median of roughly 6 months before onset. Sample size was not statistically predetermined, and blinding of investigators to group allocation was not performed.

The CDR3 runs 11 residues from the cysteine to the phenylalanine. Only CDR3 DNA remains: 33 bases, in frame from the first base. CDR1 and CDR2, per the germline V gene, are SQVTM and ANQGSEA. Trimming removed 4 bases from V and 6 bases from J, leaving 9 bases between the germline ends. This clonotype was counted many times. Its antigen is not yet known. No base quality values were provided; no much bigger clone lies one nucleotide off. Stable Graves' hyperthyroidism was defined as the absence of progression to ophthalmopathy over 18 months of follow-up. Hyperthyroidism patients were newly diagnosed, had a disease duration of under 2 months, and were aged 18 to 65 years. Any patient with an uncontrolled infection, another autoimmune disease, pregnancy or lactation was excluded. Diagnoses were based on clinical symptoms, serum thyroxine and TRAb, thyroid ultrasound and orbital computed tomography. Ficoll-Paque density gradient centrifugation was used to isolate PBMCs from around 10 ml of fresh peripheral blood. Trizol reagent was used to extract total RNA, and RNA quality was then checked on an Agilent 2100 Bioanalyzer.

The TCR beta CDR3 regions were amplified from RNA transcripts. The first round of RT-PCR for the TCR CDR3 was performed with the HTBI primer set and the Qiagen OneStep RT-PCR kit. The libraries were constructed in a second round of multiplex PCR and then size-selected and purified. Paired-end sequencing of the libraries was performed with 100 bp reads on an Illumina HiSeq2000. The study's own analysis went as follows. SOAPnuke was used to process the raw data, throwing out any read that contained adapters or uncalled bases, had a mean Phred below 15, or lacked an exact constant-primer or identifier match. COPE v1.2.5 was used to merge high-quality paired reads, and clonotypes were defined as unique nucleotide sequences. MiTCR v1.1 was used to align clonotypes to the IMGT TRBV, TRBD and TRBJ reference segments. Only V-J combinations with frequency above 0.0001, covering roughly 99% of repertoires, were analysed. A TCS score was defined as the ratio between F50 (clonal expansion) and ExV (chaos), using BLOSUM62-based TCRdist between CDR3 peptides within each V-J. Welch's t-statistics and random forest reduced fewer than 600 V-J features to roughly 13, which were used in a naive Bayes classifier (R e1071). The similarity between thyroid and blood repertoires was quantified using the Morisita-Horn index. TCRdb ran its own pipeline on the public reads, namely fastp trimming at Q25 and MiXCR clone calling, and kept in-frame beta chains. Each entry is one CDR3 protein sequence, shown with its most common DNA and genes. These V and J calls derive from TCRdb rather than the authors' analysis. This sample is represented by nearly 750,000 distinct CDR3 sequences; about 35% of them were singletons. Jointly, the top ten make up approximately 31% of the sample.

This receptor was taken from a woman in her thirties or forties with Graves' hyperthyroidism. The specimen was blood. The receptor chain draws on TRBV29-1 and TRBJ1-1, with the D gene call left open. DNA sequence: TGCAGCGTTGCGTCGGAGGCTGAAGCTTTCTTT. It is translated as CSVASEAEAFF.